The clone carrying this T cell receptor (beta chain) occurred many times. What it binds is unknown. Conversion of TCR transcripts into cDNA relied on 5'RACE template switching, which added a universal primer site and UMIs. TCRdb reprocessed the 5' RACE reads with MiXCR, giving one entry per CDR3 protein. The sample shows about 69,000 distinct CDR3 sequences, around 6.2% of them seen only once. The ends were cut back, 6 bases at V and 0 bases at J, with 15 bases in the middle. Looked up from germline, CDR1 is MNHEY and CDR2 is SVGEGT. The CDR3 totals 15 residues. This specimen belongs to a study of T cells after yellow fever vaccination. Regarding the study as a whole: Reappearance after the booster was observed for most primary-vaccination clones (about 96% CD4, about 86% CD8). The CD4 compartment and the CD8 compartment contained a small share of clonotypes in common. Weaker overall, the secondary response nonetheless peaked faster (day 5 versus 15).

This chain links TRBV6-2 or TRBV6-3 with TRBJ2-7; the D gene is possibly TRBD1 (6 bases). This clonotype was sampled from a man aged 18 to 29 who received the YFV17D yellow fever vaccine. Sample: CD4+ T cells sorted from PBMCs, taken roughly 15 days after the first yellow fever vaccination. The CDR3: CASSLTGPPSYEQYF. For the CDR3, the DNA is TGTGCCAGCAGCCTTACAGGGCCCCCCTCCTACGAGCAGTACTTC.